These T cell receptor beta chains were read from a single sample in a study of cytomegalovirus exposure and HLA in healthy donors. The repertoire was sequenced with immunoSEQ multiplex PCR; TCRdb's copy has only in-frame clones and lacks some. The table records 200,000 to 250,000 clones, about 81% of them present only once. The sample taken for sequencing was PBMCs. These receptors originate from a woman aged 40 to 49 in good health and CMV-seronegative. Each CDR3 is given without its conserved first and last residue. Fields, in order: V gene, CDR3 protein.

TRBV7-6	ASSLAELASYNEQF
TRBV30	AWGARVQETQY
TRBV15	ATSREQGLSNQPQH
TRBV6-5	ASSNSGGTDTQY
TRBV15	ATSPRGDTQY
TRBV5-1	ASSLAEGDRAEKLF
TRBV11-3	AARWDRLRGEPQH
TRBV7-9	SSSLYRGGYYNEQF
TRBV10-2	ASTEEGQPRTEQY
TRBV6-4	ASSDRDRGVGNTIY
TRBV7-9	ASSSLQGDYGYT
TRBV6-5	ASTQRAGNPGELF
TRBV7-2	ASSTGSAGGRYEQY
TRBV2	ASSDGYRGGGYT
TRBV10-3	AISDRQGKNQPQH
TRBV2	ASSETGTGELF
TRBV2	ACGLAGTGELF
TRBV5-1	ASTLQGNTEAF
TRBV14	ASSPGQYAEAF
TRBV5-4	ASSLVGLAGEDEQF
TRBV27	ASSLGGDDTEAF
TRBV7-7	AVIKGARTGELF
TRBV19	ASSMGLRASSSLYEQY
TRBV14	ASRPDRDSQNNEQF
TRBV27	ASSLAAGLAGGEQY
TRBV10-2	ASIGGTYNEQF
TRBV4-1	ASSPSGGTSPGNEQF
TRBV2	ASRGWARNQPQH
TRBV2	ASDGQGIQPQH
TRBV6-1	ASRAGQGGGYT
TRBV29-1	SVEFSGTQANYGYT
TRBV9	ASSAGTRLGEQY
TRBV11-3	ASSLGTPTGELF
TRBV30	AWSYAMKLAGGTKNIQY
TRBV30	AWSGGGGYEQY
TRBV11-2	ASSLRLGTGVETQY
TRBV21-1	ASSKTSGRSQETQY
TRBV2	ASSDSELGQWNQPQH
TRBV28	ASSFSSYEQY
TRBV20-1	SARQDYEQY
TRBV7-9	ASSETSGRAVNEQF
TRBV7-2	ASILRLAGENEQF
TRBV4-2	ASSQDPTGFHGYT
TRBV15	ATSRDVMTGNEQF
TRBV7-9	ASSLDSGTGRYEQY
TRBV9	ASSSRLAGATDTQY
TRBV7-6	ASSRTGLVNEKLF
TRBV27	ASSLRVGTSGTDEQF
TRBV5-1	ASSLDRGLESF
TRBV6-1	ASTSGTTTYNEQF